These 9 T cell receptor beta chains were all obtained from the same sample, sequenced in a study of blood T cell repertoires in COVID-19. The protocol was immunoSEQ multiplex PCR, while the TCRdb copy is restricted to in-frame clones and leaves out a portion. Among some 300,000 clones, approximately 89% were seen once, and the ten largest hold roughly a tenth. Sequencing input: PBMCs or T cells enriched from blood (not recorded which). These receptor sequences come from a woman aged 25-40 years who had recovered from COVID-19.

V usage is TRBV29-1 and J usage is TRBJ2-1, with D possibly matching TRBD1 (5 bases). Per germline, CDR1 SQVTM and CDR2 ANQGSEA. The CDR3 is 14 residues long. V shed 0 bases and J shed 2 bases, with 8 bases lying between them. CDR3 loop: CSVEDDSPYNEQFF. The DNA for the CDR3 is TGCAGCGTTGAAGACGACAGTCCCTACAATGAGCAGTTCTTC.

V and J are TRBV13 and TRBJ2-2, with 8 bases fitting TRBD1. This CDR3 is 15 amino acids long. From germline, CDR1 is PRHDT and CDR2 FYEKMQ (reference sequence). Trimming removed 1 base from V and 6 bases from J; junction bases left unmatched: 4. CDR3 in DNA: TGTGCCAGCAGCTTAGAAGGGACAGGCCCCGGGGAGCTGTTTTTT. Translating it yields CASSLEGTGPGELFF.

The chain carries TRBV5-6 and TRBJ1-6; D is unclear. Germline V CDR1 and CDR2: SGHDT, YYEEEE. Deletions cut 6 bases from V and 5 bases from J, with 12 bases between. This CDR3 spans 14 amino acids. The CDR3 DNA is TGTGCCAGCAATCGACCGGGGAATAATTCACCCCTCCACTTT. It translates to CASNRPGNNSPLHF.

The gene calls are TRBV11-3 and TRBJ2-1; 13 bases map to TRBD2. The germline CDR1 and CDR2 sequences are SGHNT and YENEEA. After removal of 4 bases from V and 0 bases from J, the junction contained 9 bases not matched to a gene. The length of the CDR3 is 19 residues. The CDR3 spells CASSSRTSGGPSSYNEQFF. DNA of the CDR3: TGTGCCAGCAGCTCCCGGACTAGCGGGGGCCCCAGCTCCTACAATGAGCAGTTCTTC. The whole variable domain, filled in from reference TRBV11-3 and TRBJ2-1, reads EAGVVQSPRYKIIEKKQPVAFWCNPISGHNTLYWYLQNLGQGPELLIRYENEEAVDDSQLPKDRFSAERLKGVDSTLKIQPAELGDSAVYLCASSSRTSGGPSSYNEQFFGPGTRLTVL.

The chain employs TRBV7-2 and TRBJ2-7; 11 nucleotides line up with TRBD2. This CDR3 has 19 residues. CDR1 is SGHTA and CDR2 is FQGNSA in the germline V gene. The V segment lost 5 bases and the J segment 0 bases; nucleotides outside the gene matches: 15. The CDR3 DNA reads TGTGCCAGCAGCCCAGAGGTGCTAGCGGGGGGCCCGAGCTCCTACGAGCAGTACTTC. Amino acids: CASSPEVLAGGPSSYEQYF.

This chain uses TRBV5-1 with TRBJ2-2, with D perhaps TRBD1 (5 bases). Germline-derived CDR1 and CDR2 are SGHRS and YFSETQ. This CDR3 has 13 residues. V dropped 5 bases and J dropped 7 bases, with 12 bases sitting between them. The CDR3 loop is CASSWQTDGELFF. The CDR3 DNA sequence: TGCGCCAGCAGTTGGCAGACAGACGGGGAGCTGTTTTTT.

The V gene is TRBV4-1, the J gene TRBJ2-3, with 12 nucleotides matching TRBD2. Trimming removed 1 base from V and 5 bases from J; junction bases left unmatched: 7. This CDR3 region has 17 residues. Germline CDR1 reads MGHRA; CDR2 reads YSYEKL. The CDR3 here is CASSQGLAGVLGDTQYF. The DNA of the CDR3 is TGCGCCAGCAGCCAAGGACTAGCGGGAGTGTTAGGAGATACGCAGTATTTT.

The chain couples TRBV30 to TRBJ1-1; D unclear. The germline V gene has CDR1 GTSNPN and CDR2 SVGIG (reference sequence). The CDR3 has 14 amino acids. V was shortened by 2 bases and J by 2 bases, with 12 bases between the two germline ends. As DNA, the CDR3 is TGTGCCTGGAGTATTTTTTTTCCTAACACTGAAGCTTTCTTT. As protein: CAWSIFFPNTEAFF.

This chain links TRBV20-1 with TRBJ2-1, with D hard to call. The CDR3 covers 10 residues. The V gene's germline CDR1 is DFQATT and CDR2 SNEGSKA (reference sequence). The ends were cut back, 5 bases at V and 5 bases at J, with 4 bases in the middle. The CDR3 DNA is TGCAGTGCTCAGAACAATGAGCAGTTCTTC. Its protein is CSAQNNEQFF.